In this sample, the clone carrying this T cell receptor beta chain turned up a few times. Trimming stripped 6 bases from V and 5 bases from J, with 13 bases between. The germline CDR1 and CDR2 sequences are MRHNA and SNTAGT. The CDR3 is 13 amino acids. Using its own MiXCR run on the reads, TCRdb lists one record per CDR3 protein. The table includes about 260,000 distinct CDR3 sequences, approximately 9.1% detected once. These data belong to a study of T cell repertoires in cytomegalovirus infection. This sequence was found in a human donor in good health (CMV status not recorded). Some clones in this sample may be carry-over from other donors' samples. Sequencing was carried out using PBMCs. The chain combines TRBV6-4 with TRBJ2-5, with D possibly being TRBD1 or TRBD2 (5 bases each). In DNA form, the CDR3 reads TGTGCCAGCAGGAGAGAGGGGCGCGAGACCCAGTACTTC. It yields the protein CASRREGRETQYF.